This T cell receptor (beta chain) appears in the sequencing data of a study of beta chain features in type 1 diabetes. All of the isolated RNA was reverse transcribed, so expressed TCRB transcripts were sequenced. The study sequenced naive, central memory and regulatory T cell samples to an average of around 3.4 million reads. Produced via immunoSEQ multiplex PCR; TCRdb's table is partial and in-frame only. The sample includes 300,000 to 400,000 clones, around 13% seen only once; the top ten take less than 0.02%. Broader study findings: Researchers reported that naive, central memory and Treg TCRB repertoires appeared more similar in patients than in healthy donors. More deletions and fewer insertions at VDJ junctions were seen in type 1 diabetes patients. Resolution of whether HLA type affects TCRB rearrangement was not achieved here.

This clone has more than one count but fewer than ten. Its antigen is unknown. CDR1 is GTSNPN and CDR2 is SVGIG in the germline V gene (reference sequence). The CDR3 spans 13 residues. J lost 6 bases, V lost 3 bases, and 4 bases had no gene match. The receptor's source is a man aged 18 to 29 in good health. The chain joins TRBV30 to TRBJ1-2; 10 nucleotides agree with TRBD1. Sample: naive CD4+ T cells from blood. CDR3 in DNA: TGTGCCTGGAGCCGGGACAGGGGCGATGGCTACACCTTC. It specifies CAWSRDRGDGYTF.